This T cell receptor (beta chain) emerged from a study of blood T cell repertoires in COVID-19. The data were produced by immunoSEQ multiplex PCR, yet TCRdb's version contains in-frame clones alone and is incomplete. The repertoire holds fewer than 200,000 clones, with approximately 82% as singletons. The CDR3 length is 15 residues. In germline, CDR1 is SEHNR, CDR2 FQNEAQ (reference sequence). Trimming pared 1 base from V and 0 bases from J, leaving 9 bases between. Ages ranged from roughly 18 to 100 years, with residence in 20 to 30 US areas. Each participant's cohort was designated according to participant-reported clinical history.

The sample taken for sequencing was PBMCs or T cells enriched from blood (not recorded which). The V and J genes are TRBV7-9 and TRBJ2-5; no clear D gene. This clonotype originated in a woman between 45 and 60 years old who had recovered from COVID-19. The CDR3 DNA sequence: TGTGCCAGCAGCTTAGGCGACTGGTACCAAGAGACCCAGTACTTC. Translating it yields CASSLGDWYQETQYF.